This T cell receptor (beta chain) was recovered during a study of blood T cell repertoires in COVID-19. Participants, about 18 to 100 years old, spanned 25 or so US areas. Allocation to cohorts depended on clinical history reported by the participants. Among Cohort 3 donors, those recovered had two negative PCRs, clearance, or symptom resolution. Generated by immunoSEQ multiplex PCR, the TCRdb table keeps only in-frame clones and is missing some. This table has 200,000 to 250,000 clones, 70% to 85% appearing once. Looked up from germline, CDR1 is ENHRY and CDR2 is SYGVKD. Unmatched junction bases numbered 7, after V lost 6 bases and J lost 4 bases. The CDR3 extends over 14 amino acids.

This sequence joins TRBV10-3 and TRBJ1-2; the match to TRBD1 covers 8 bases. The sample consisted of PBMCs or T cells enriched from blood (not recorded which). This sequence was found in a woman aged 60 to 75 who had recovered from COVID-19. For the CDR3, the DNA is TGTGCCATCAGCCCGGACAGGGATGTCTATGGCTACACCTTC. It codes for CAISPDRDVYGYTF.